One T cell receptor beta chain is described in this entry. The data derive from a study of T cell changes during pregnancy in multiple sclerosis. The repertoire was sequenced with immunoSEQ multiplex PCR; TCRdb's copy has only in-frame clones and lacks some. There are about 73,000 clones in the sample; roughly nine tenths occur only once, and 8% to 9.5% lies in the top ten. J gave up 2 bases and V 1 base, and 4 bases lay outside the gene matches. Per the germline V gene, CDR1 is SNHLY and CDR2 is FYNNEI. The CDR3 sequence is 15 residues long. The sequencing here drew on peripheral blood, taken after pregnancy. The chain links TRBV2 to TRBJ2-7, with 8 nucleotides matching TRBD1. The clonotype originates from a female donor in good health, enrolled as a control in a pregnancy study. The CDR3: CASSEVGTGAYEQYF. CDR3 coding DNA: TGTGCCAGCAGTGAAGTGGGGACAGGCGCCTACGAGCAGTACTTC.